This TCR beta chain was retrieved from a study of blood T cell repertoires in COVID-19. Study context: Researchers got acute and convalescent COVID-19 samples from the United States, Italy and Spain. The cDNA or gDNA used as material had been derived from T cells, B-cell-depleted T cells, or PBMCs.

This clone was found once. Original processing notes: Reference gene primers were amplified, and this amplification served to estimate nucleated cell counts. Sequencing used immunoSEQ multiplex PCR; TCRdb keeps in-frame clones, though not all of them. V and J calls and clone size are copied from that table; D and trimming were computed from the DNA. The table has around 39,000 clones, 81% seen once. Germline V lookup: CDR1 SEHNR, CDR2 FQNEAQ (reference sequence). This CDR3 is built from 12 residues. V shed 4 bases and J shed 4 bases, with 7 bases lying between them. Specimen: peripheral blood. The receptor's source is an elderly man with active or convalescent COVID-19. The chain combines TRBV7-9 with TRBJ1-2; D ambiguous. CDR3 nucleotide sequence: TGTGCCAGCAGCTCGACAAGCTATGGCTACACCTTC. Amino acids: CASSSTSYGYTF.